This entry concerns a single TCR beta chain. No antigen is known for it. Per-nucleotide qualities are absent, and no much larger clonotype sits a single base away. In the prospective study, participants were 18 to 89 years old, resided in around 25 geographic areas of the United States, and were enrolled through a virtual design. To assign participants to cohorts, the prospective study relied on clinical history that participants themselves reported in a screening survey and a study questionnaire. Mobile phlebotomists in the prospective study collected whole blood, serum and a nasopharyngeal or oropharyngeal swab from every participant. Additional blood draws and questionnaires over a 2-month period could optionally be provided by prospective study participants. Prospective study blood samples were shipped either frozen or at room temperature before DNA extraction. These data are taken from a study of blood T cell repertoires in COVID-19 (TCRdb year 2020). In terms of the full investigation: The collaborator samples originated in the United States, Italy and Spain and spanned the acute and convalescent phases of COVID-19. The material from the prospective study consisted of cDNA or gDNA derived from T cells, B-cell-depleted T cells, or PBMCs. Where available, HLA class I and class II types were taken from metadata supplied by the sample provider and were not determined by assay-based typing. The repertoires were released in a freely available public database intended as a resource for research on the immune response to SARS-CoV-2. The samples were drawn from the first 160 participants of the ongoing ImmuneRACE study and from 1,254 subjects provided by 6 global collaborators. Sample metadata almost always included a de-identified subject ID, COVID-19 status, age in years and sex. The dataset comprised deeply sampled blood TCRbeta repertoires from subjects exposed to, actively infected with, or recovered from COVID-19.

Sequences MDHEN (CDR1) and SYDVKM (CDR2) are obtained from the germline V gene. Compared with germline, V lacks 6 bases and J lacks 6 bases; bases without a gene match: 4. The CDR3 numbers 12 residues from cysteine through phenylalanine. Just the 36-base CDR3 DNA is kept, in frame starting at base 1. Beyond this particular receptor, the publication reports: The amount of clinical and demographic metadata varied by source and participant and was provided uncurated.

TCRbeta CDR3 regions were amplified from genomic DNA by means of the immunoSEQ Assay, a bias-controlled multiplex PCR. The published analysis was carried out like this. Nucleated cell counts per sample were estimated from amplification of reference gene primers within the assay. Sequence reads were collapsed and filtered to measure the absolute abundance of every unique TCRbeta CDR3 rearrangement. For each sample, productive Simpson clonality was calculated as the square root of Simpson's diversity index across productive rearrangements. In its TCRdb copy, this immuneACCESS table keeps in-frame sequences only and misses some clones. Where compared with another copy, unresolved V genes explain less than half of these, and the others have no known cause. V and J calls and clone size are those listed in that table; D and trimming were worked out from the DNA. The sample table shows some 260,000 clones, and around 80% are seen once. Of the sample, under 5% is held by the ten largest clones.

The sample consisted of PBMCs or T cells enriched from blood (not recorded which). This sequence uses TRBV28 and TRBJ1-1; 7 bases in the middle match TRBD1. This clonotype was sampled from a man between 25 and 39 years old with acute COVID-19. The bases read TGTGCCAGCAGGTCGGGGACAGCTGAAGCTTTCTTT. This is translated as CASRSGTAEAFF.